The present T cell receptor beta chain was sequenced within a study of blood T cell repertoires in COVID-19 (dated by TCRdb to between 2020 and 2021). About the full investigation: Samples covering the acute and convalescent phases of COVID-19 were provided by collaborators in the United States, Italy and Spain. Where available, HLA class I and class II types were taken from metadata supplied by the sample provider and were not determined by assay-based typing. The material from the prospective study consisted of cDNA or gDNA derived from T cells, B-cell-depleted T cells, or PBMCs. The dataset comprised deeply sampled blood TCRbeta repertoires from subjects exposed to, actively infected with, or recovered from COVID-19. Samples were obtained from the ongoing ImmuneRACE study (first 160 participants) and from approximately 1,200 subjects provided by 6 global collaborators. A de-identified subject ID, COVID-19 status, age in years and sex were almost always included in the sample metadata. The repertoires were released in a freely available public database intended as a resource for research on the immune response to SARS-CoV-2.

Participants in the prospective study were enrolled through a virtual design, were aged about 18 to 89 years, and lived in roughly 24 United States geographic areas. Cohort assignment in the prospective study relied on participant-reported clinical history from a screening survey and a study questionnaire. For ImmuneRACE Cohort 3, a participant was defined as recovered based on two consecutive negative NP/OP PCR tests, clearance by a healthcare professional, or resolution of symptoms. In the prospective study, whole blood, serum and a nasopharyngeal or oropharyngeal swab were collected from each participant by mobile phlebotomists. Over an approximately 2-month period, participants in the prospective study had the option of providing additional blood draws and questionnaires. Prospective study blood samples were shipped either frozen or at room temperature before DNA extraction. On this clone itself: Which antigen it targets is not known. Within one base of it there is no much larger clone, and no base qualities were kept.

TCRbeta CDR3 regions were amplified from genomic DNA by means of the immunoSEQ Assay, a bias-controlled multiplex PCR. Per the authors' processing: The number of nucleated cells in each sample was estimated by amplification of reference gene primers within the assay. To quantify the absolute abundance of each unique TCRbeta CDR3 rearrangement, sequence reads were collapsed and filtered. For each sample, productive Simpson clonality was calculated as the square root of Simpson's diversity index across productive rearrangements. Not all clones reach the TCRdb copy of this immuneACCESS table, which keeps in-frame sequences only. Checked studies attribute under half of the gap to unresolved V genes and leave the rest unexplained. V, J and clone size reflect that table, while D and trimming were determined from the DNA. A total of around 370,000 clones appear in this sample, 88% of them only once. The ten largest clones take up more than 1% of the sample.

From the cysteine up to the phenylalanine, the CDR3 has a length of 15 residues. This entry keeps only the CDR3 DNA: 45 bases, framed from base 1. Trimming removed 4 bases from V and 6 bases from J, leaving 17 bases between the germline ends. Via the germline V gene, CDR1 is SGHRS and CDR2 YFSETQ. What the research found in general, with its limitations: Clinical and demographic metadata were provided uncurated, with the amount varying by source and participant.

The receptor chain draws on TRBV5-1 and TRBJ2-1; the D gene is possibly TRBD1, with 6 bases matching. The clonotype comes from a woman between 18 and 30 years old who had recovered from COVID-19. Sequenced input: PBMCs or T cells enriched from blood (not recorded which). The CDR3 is CASSPDGTWANEQFF. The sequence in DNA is TGCGCCAGCAGCCCTGACGGGACATGGGCCAATGAGCAGTTCTTC.